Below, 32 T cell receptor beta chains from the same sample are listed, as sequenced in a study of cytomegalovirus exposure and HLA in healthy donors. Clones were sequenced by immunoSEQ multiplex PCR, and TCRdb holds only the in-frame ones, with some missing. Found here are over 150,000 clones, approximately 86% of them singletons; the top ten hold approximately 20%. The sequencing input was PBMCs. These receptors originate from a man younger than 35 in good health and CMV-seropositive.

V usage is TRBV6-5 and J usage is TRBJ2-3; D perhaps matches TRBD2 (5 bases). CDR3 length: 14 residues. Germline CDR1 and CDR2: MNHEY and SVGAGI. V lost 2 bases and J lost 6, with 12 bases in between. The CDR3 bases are TGTGCCAGCAGTTACGATCTTAGCGCCGATACGCAGTATTTT. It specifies CASSYDLSADTQYF.

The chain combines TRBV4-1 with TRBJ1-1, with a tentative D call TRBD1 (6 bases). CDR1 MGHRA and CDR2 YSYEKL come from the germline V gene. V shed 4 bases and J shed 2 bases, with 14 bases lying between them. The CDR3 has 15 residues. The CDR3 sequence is CASSPQDRTNTEAFF. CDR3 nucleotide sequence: TGCGCCAGCAGCCCTCAAGACAGGACTAACACTGAAGCTTTCTTT.

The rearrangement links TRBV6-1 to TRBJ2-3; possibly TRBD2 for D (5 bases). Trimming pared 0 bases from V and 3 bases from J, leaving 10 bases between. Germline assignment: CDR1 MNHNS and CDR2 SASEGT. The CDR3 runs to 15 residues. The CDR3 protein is CASSEAPGSTDTQYF. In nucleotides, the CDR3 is TGTGCCAGCAGTGAAGCACCGGGGAGTACAGATACGCAGTATTTT.

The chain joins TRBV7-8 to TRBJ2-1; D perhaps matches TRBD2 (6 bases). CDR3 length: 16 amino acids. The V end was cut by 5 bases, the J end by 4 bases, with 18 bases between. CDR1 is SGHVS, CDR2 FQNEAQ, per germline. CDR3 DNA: TGTGCCAGCAGCCCCCTAGGTGGCGGGACTTACAATGAGCAGTTCTTC. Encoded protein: CASSPLGGGTYNEQFF.

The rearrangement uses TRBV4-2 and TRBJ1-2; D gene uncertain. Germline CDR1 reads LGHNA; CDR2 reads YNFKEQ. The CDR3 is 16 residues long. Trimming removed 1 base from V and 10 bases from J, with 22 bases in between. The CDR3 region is CASSQVMVVAGRNYTF. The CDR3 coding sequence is TGTGCCAGCAGCCAAGTGATGGTTGTTGCAGGAAGGAACTACACCTTC.

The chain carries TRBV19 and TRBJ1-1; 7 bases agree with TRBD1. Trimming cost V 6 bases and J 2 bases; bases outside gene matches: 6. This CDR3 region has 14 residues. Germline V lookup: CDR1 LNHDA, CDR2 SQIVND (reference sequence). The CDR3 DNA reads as TGTGCCAGTAGCAAGGGACAGCTTAACACTGAAGCTTTCTTT. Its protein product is CASSKGQLNTEAFF. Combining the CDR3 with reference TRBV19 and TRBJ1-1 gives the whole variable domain DGGITQSPKYLFRKEGQNVTLSCEQNLNHDAMYWYRQDPGQGLRLIYYSQIVNDFQKGDIAEGYSVSREKKESFPLTVTSAQKNPTAFYLCASSKGQLNTEAFFGQGTRLTVV.

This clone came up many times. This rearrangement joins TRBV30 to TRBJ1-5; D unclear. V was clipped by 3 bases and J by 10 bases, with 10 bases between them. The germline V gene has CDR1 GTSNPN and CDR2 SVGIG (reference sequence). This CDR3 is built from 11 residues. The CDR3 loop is CAWREGGPQHF. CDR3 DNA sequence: TGTGCCTGGAGGGAGGGTGGACCCCAGCATTTT.

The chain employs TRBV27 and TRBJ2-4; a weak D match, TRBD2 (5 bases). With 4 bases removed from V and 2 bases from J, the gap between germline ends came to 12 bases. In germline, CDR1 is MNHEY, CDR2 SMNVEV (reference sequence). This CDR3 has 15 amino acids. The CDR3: CASSSRTRSKNIQYF. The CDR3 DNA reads TGTGCCAGCAGTTCCCGGACTCGCTCCAAAAACATTCAGTACTTC.

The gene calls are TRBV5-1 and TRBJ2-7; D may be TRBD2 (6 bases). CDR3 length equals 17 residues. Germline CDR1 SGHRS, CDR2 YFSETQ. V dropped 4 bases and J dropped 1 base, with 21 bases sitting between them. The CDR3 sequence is CASSRGGAGSPSYEQYF. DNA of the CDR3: TGCGCCAGCAGCCGGGGAGGCGCAGGGAGCCCTTCCTACGAGCAGTACTTC. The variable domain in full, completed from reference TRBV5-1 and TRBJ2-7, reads KAGVTQTPRYLIKTRGQQVTLSCSPISGHRSVSWYQQTPGQGLQFLFEYFSETQRNKGNFPGRFSGRQFSNSRSEMNVSTLELGDSALYLCASSRGGAGSPSYEQYFGPGTRLTVT.

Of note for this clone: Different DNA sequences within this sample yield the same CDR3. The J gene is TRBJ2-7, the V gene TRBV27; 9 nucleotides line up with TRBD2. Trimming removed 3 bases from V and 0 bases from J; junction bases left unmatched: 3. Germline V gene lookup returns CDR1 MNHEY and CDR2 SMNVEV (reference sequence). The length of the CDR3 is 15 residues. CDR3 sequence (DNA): TGTGCCAGCAGTTTGAGCGGGGGGAGCTCCTACGAGCAGTACTTC. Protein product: CASSLSGGSSYEQYF.

CDR3 amino acids: CASSHGAYNEQFF. The CDR3 DNA reads TGTGCCAGCAGTCACGGGGCCTACAATGAGCAGTTCTTC. This chain connects TRBV6-5 to TRBJ2-1; possible D gene TRBD2, 5 bases. Germline lookup yields CDR1 MNHEY and CDR2 SVGAGI. Trimming left V 5 bases short and J 2 bases short, with 7 bases between. The CDR3 is 13 residues long.

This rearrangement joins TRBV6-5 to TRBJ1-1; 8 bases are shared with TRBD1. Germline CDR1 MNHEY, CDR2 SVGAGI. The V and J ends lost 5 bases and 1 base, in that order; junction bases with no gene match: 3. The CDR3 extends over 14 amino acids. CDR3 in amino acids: CASSRGQGNTEAFF. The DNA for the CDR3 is TGTGCCAGCAGTCGCGGACAGGGGAACACTGAAGCTTTCTTT.

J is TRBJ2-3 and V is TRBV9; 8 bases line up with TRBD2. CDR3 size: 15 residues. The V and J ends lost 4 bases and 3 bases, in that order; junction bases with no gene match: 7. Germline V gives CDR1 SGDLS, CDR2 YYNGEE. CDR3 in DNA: TGTGCCAGCAGCACAACTAGCGGATCGACAGATACGCAGTATTTT. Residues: CASSTTSGSTDTQYF.

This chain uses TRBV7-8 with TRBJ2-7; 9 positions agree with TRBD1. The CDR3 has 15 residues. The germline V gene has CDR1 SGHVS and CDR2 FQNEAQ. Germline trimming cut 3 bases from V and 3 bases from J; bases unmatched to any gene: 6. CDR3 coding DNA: TGTGCCAGCAGCTTGAGCCGGGACAGGGTCTACGAGCAGTACTTC. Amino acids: CASSLSRDRVYEQYF.

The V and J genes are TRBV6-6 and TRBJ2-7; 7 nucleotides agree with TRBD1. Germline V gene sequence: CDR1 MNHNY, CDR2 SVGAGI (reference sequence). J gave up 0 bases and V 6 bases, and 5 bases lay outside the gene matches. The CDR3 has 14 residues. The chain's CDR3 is CASSHRDSSYEQYF. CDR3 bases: TGTGCCAGCAGCCACCGGGACAGCTCCTACGAGCAGTACTTC.

The DNA of the CDR3 is TGTGCCAGCTCACCACGACAGGCTCTAGAAGGCACTGAAGCTTTCTTT. Translating gives CASSPRQALEGTEAFF. The gene calls are TRBV18 and TRBJ1-1; the D gene is possibly TRBD1 (6 bases). V was pared by 1 base and J by 4 bases, with 16 bases between. There are 16 residues in the CDR3. Germline V lookup: CDR1 KGHSH, CDR2 LQKENI.

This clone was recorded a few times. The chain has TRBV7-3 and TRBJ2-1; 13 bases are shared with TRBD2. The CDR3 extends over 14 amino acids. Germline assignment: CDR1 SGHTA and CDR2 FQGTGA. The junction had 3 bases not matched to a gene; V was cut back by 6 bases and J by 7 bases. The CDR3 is CASRGTSGTNEQFF. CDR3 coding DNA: TGTGCCAGCAGGGGGACTAGCGGGACTAATGAGCAGTTCTTC.

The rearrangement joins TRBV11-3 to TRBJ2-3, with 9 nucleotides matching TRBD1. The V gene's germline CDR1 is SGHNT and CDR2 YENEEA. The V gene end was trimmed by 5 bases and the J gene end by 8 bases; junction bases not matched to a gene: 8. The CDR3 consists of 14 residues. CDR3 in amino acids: CASSPGQGRGTQYF. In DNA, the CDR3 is TGTGCCAGCAGCCCTGGACAGGGGAGGGGTACGCAGTATTTT. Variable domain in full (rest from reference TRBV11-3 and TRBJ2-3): EAGVVQSPRYKIIEKKQPVAFWCNPISGHNTLYWYLQNLGQGPELLIRYENEEAVDDSQLPKDRFSAERLKGVDSTLKIQPAELGDSAVYLCASSPGQGRGTQYFGPGTRLTVL.

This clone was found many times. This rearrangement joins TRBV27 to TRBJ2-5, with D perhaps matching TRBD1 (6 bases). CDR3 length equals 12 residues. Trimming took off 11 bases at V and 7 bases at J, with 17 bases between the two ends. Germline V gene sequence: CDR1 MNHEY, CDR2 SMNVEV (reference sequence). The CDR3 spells CAAGTTVGTQYF. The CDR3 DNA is TGTGCCGCTGGGACAACTGTAGGGACCCAGTACTTC.

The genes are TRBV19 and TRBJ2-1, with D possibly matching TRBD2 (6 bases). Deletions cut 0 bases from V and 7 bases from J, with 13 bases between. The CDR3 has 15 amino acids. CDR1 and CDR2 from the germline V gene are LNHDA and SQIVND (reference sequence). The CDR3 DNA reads TGTGCCAGTAGTATAGATCTCGGGCTAGCGAATGAGCAGTTCTTC. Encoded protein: CASSIDLGLANEQFF.

CDR3 nucleotide sequence: TGTGCCAGCAGTCCCGACAGGGGGGACGAGCAGTACTTC. Its translation is CASSPDRGDEQYF. The rearrangement links TRBV13 to TRBJ2-7; 9 bases match TRBD1. The V gene's germline CDR1 is PRHDT and CDR2 FYEKMQ (reference sequence). V was pared by 6 bases and J by 5 bases, with 5 bases of the junction left unmatched. The CDR3 runs 13 residues.

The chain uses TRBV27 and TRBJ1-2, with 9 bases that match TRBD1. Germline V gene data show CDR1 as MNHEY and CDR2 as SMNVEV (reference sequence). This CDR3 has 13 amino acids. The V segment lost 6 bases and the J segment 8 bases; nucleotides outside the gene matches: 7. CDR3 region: CASRLDRGSGYTF. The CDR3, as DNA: TGTGCCAGCAGGCTAGACAGGGGGTCGGGCTACACCTTC.

The CDR3 coding sequence is TGTGCTAGTGGTTCGCGACTAGCGGGGGGCTACGAGCAGTACTTC. Its protein product is CASGSRLAGGYEQYF. The genes are TRBV12-5 and TRBJ2-7, with 13 bases that match TRBD2. Germline CDR1 reads LGHNT; CDR2 reads FRNRAP. This CDR3 has 15 amino acids. After removal of 4 bases from V and 3 bases from J, the junction contained 3 bases not matched to a gene.

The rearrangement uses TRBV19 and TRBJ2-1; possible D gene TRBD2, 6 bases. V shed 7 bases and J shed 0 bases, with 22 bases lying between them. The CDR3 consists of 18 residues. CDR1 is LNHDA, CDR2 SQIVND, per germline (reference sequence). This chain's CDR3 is CASTPSGTEGSSYNEQFF. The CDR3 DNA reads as TGTGCCAGTACCCCCTCGGGGACTGAGGGGAGCTCCTACAATGAGCAGTTCTTC. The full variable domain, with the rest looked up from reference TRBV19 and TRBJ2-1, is DGGITQSPKYLFRKEGQNVTLSCEQNLNHDAMYWYRQDPGQGLRLIYYSQIVNDFQKGDIAEGYSVSREKKESFPLTVTSAQKNPTAFYLCASTPSGTEGSSYNEQFFGPGTRLTVL.

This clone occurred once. In nucleotides, the CDR3 is TGTGCCAGCAGTGAAGGGCTAGCGCGGGTCGAGCAGTTCTTC. Residues: CASSEGLARVEQFF. J is TRBJ2-1 and V is TRBV6-1; a possible D gene is TRBD2 (6 bases). Trimming removed 1 base from V and 10 bases from J, with 14 bases in between. The CDR3 consists of 14 residues. The germline V gene has CDR1 MNHNS and CDR2 SASEGT.

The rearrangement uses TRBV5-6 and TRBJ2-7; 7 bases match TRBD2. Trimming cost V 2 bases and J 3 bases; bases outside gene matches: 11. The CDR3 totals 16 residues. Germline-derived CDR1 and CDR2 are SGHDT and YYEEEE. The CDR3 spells CASSFGKLAGDYEQYF. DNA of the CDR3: TGTGCCAGCAGCTTTGGAAAACTTGCGGGGGACTACGAGCAGTACTTC.

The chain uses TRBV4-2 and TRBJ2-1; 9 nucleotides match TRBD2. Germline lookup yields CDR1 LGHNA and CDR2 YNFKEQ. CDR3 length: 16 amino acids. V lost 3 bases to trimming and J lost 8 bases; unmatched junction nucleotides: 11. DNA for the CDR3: TGTGCCAGCAGCCACGGTTTCGGCGGGAGGGCCGATGAGCAGTTCTTC. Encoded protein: CASSHGFGGRADEQFF.

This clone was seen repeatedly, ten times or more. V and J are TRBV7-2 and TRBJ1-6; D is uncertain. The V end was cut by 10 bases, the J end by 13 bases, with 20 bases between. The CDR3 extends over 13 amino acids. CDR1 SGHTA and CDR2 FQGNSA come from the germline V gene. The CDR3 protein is CAIEYPDGLPLHF. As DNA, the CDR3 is TGTGCCATCGAATACCCCGACGGACTTCCCCTCCACTTT. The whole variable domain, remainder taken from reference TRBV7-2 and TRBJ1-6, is GAGVSQSPSNKVTEKGKDVELRCDPISGHTALYWYRQSLGQGLEFLIYFQGNSAPDKSGLPSDRFSAERTGGSVSTLTIQRTQQEDSAVYLCAIEYPDGLPLHFGNGTRLTVT.

Here the CDR3 reads CASSFRPQLAGQISGANVLTF. The DNA for the CDR3 is TGTGCCAGCAGTTTCCGTCCCCAACTAGCGGGGCAGATCTCTGGGGCCAACGTCCTGACTTTC. The chain recombines TRBV27 with TRBJ2-6; 10 bases map to TRBD2. The J segment lost 0 bases and the V segment lost 3 bases, leaving 14 bases of the junction unmatched. Germline CDR1 and CDR2: MNHEY and SMNVEV (reference sequence). The CDR3 extends over 21 amino acids.

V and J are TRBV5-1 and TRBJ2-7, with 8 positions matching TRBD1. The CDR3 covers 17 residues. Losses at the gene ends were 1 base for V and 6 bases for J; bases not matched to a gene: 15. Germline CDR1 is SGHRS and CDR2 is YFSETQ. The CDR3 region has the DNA TGCGCCAGCAGCTTGAGCGGAACGACAGGGGAGGCGGCCGAGCAGTACTTC. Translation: CASSLSGTTGEAAEQYF.

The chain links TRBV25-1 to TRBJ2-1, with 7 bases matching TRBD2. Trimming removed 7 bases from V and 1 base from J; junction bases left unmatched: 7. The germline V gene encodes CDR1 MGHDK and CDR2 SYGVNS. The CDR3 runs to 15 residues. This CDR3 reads CASTPSGLSYNEQFF. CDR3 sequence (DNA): TGTGCCAGCACCCCTAGCGGCCTTTCCTACAATGAGCAGTTCTTC.

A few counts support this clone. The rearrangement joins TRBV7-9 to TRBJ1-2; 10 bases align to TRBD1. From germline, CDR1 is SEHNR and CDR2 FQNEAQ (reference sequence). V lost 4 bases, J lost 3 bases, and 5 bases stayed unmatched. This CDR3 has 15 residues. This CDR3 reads CASSSDRGLDYGYTF. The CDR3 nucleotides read TGTGCCAGCAGCTCTGACAGGGGGCTCGACTATGGCTACACCTTC.